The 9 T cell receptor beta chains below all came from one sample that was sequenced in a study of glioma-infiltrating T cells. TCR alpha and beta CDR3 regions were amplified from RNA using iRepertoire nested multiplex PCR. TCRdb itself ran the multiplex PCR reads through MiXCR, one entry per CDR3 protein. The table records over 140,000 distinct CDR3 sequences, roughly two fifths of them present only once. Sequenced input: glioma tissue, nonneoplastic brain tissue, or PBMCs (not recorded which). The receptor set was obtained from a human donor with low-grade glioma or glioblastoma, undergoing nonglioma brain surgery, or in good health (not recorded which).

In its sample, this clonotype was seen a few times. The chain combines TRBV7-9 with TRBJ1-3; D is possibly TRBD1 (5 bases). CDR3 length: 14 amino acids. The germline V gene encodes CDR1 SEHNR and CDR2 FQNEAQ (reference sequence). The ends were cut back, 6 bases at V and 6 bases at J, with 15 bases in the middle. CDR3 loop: CASRSRDVENTIYF. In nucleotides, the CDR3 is TGTGCCAGCAGATCCCGGGACGTCGAAAACACCATATATTTT.

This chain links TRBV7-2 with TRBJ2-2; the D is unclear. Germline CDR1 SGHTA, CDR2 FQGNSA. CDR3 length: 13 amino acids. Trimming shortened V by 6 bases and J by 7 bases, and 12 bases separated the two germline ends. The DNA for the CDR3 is TGTGCCAGCAGTAGCTTCCGCTACGGGGAGCTGTTTTTT. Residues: CASSSFRYGELFF.

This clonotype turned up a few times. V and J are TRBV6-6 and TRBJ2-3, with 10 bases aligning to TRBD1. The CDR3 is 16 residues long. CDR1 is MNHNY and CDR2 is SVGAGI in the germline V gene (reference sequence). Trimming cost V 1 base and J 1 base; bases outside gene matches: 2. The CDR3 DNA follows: TGTGCCAGCAGTTACTATGGGACAGGGGGCACAGATACGCAGTATTTT. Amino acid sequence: CASSYYGTGGTDTQYF.

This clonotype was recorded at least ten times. CDR3 DNA: TGCAGTGCTAGACTAGCGGGAGGAGGGGATACGCAGTATTTT. Translated: CSARLAGGGDTQYF. The chain joins TRBV20-1 to TRBJ2-3, with 11 bases lining up with TRBD2. The CDR3 extends over 14 amino acids. The V and J ends lost 2 bases and 6 bases, in that order; junction bases with no gene match: 4. Germline V gene sequence: CDR1 DFQATT, CDR2 SNEGSKA (reference sequence).

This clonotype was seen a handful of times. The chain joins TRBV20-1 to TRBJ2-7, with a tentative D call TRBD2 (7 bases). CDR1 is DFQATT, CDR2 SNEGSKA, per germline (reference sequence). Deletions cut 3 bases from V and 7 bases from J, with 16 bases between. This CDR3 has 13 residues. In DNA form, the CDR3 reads TGCAGTGCTAGGAGGTGGGGGGGCTGGGAGCAGTACTTC. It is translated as CSARRWGGWEQYF.

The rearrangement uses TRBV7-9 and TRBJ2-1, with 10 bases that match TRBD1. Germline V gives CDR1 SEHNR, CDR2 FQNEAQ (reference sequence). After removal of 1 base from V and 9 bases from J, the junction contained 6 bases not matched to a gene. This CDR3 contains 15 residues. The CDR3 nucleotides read TGTGCCAGCAGCTTAGGGACAGGGGGAAGGGTTGAGCAGTTCTTC. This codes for CASSLGTGGRVEQFF.

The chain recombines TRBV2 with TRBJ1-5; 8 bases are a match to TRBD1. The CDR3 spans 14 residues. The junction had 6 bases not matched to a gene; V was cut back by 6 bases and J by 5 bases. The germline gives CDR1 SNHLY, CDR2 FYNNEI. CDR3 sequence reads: CASSSDRGHQPQHF. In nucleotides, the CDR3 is TGTGCCAGCAGCTCCGACAGGGGACATCAGCCCCAGCATTTT.

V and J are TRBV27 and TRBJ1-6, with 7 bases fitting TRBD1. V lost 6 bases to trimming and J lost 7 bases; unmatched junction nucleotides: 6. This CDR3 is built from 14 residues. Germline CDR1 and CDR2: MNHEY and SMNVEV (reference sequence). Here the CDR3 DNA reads TGTGCCAGCAGAGTACAGGGGAGGAATTCACCCCTCCACTTT. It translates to CASRVQGRNSPLHF.

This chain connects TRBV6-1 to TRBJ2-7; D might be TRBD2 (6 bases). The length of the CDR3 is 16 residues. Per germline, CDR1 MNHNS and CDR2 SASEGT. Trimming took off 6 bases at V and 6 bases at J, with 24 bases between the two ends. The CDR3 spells CASSIRELEGGSEQYF. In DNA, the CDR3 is TGTGCCAGCAGCATACGAGAACTAGAGGGAGGTTCCGAGCAGTACTTC.